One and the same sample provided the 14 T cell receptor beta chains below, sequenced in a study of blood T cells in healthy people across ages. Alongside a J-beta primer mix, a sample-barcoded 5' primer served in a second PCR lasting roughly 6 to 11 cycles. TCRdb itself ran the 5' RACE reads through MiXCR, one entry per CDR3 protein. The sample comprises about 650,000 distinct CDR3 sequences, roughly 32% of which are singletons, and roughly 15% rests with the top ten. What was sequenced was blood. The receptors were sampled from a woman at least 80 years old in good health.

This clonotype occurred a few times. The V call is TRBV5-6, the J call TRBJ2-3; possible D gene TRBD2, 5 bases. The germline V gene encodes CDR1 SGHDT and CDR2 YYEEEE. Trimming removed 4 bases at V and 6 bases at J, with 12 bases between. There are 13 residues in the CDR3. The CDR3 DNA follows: TGTGCCAGCAGCGAGGGTAGCCCCGATACGCAGTATTTT. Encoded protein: CASSEGSPDTQYF. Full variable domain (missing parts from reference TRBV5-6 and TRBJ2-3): DAGVTQSPTHLIKTRGQQVTLRCSPKSGHDTVSWYQQALGQGPQFIFQYYEEEERQRGNFPDRFSGHQFPNYSSELNVNALLLGDSALYLCASSEGSPDTQYFGPGTRLTVL.

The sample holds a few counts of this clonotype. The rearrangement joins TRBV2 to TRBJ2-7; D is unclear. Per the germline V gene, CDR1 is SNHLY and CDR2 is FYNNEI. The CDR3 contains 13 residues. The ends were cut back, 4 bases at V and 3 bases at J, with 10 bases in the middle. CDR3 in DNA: TGTGCCAGCAGTGGGGGTAACTTCTACGAGCAGTACTTC. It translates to CASSGGNFYEQYF.

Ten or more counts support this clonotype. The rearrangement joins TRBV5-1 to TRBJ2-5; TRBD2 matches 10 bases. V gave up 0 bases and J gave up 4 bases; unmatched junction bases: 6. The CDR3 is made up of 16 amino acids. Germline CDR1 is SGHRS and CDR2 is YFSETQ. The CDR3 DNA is TGCGCCAGCAGCTTGGATCCAGCGGGGGGGCCAGAGACCCAGTACTTC. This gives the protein CASSLDPAGGPETQYF.

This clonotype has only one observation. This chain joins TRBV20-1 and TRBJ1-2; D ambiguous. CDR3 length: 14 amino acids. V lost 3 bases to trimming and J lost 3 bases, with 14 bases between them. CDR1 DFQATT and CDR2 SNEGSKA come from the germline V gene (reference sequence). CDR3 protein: CSARTSYSDYGYTF. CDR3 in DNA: TGCAGTGCTAGGACCAGCTATTCCGACTATGGCTACACCTTC.

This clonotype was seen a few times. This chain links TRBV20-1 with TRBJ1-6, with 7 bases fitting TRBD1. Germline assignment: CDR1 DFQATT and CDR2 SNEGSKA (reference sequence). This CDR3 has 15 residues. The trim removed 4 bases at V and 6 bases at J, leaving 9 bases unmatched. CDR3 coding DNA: TGCAGTGCTACATTAGGGACAGCGACTAATTCACCCCTCCACTTT. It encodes CSATLGTATNSPLHF.

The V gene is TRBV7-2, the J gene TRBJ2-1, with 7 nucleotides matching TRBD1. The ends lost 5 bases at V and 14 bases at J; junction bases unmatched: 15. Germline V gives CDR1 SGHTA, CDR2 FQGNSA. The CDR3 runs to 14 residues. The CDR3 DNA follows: TGTGCCAGCAGCACCGGACAGGCTTTTCCCCTAGAGTTCTTC. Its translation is CASSTGQAFPLEFF.

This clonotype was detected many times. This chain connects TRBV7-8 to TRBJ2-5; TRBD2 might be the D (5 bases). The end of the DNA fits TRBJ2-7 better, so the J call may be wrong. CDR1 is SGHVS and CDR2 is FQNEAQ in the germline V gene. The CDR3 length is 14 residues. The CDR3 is CASSSGGSVREQYF. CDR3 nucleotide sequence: TGTGCCAGCAGCTCCGGCGGGTCTGTTCGCGAGCAGTACTTC.

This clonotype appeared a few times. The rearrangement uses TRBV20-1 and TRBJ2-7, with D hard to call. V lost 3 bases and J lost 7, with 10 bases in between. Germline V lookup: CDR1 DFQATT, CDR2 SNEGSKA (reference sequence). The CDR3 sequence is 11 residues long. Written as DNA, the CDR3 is TGCAGTGCTAGCCTTCTAGGAGAGCAGTACTTC. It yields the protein CSASLLGEQYF.

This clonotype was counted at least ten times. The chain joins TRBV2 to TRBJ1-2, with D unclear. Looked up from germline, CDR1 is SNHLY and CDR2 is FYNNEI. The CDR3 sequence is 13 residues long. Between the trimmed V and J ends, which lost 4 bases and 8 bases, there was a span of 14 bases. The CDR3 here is CASSVFRSEGYTF. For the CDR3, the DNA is TGTGCCAGCAGTGTCTTTCGGTCAGAGGGCTACACCTTC.

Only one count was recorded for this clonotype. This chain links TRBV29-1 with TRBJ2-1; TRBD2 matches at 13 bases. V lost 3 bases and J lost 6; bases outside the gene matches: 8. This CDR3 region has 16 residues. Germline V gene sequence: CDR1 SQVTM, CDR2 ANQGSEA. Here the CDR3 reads CSVEPPTSGGANEQFF. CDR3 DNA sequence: TGCAGCGTTGAGCCCCCTACTAGCGGGGGGGCCAATGAGCAGTTCTTC.

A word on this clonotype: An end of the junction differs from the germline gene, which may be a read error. Written as DNA, the CDR3 is TGTGCCAGCAGACCCGGGAAGGGGGAAGACACCGGGGAGCGGTTTTTT. Protein: CASRPGKGEDTGERFF. The rearrangement links TRBV12-3 or TRBV12-4 to TRBJ2-2; tentatively, D is TRBD1 (6 bases). The CDR3 extends over 16 amino acids.

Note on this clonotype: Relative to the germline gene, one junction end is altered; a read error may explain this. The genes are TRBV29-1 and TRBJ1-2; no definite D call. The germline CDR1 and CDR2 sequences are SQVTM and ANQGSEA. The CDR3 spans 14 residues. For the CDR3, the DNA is TGCAGCGTTCCAGTTCCCCATGCTAACTATGACTACACCTTC. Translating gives CSVPVPHANYDYTF.

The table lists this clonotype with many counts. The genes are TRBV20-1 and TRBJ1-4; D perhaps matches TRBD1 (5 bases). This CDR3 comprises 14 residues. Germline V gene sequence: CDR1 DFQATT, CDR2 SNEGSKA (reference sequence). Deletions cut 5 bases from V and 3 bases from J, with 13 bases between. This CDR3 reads CSARRWGANEKLFF. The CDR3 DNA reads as TGCAGTGCTCGGCGGTGGGGGGCTAATGAAAAACTGTTTTTT.

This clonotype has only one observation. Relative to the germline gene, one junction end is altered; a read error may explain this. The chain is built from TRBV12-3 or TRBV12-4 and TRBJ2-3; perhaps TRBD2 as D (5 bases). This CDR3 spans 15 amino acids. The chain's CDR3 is CASSLTGVTTDAQYF. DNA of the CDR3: TGTGCCAGCAGTTTAACCGGGGTGACAACAGATGCGCAGTATTTT.